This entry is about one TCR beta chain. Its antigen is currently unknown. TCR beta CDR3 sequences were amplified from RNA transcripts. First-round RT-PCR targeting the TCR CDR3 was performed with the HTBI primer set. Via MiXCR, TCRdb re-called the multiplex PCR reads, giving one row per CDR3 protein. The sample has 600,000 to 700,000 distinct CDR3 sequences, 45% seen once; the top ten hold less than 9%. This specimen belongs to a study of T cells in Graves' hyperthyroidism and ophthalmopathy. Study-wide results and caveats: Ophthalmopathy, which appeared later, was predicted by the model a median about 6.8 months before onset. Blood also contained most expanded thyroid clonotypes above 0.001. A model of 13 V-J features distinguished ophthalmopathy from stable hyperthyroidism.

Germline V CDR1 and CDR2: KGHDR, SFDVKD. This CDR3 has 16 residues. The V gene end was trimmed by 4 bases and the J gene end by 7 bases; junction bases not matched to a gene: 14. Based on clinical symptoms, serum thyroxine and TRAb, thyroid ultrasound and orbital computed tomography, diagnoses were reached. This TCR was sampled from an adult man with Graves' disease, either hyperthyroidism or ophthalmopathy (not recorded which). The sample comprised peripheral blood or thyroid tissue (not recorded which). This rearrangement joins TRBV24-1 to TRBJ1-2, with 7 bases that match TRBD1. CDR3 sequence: CATSDRFDRDRGGYTF. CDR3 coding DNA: TGTGCCACCAGTGACCGCTTTGACAGGGACCGGGGTGGCTACACCTTC.